This T cell receptor (beta chain) was captured in a study of blood T cell repertoires in COVID-19. The germline V and J ends were trimmed by 1 base and 8 bases, with 12 bases remaining between them. The CDR3 covers 15 residues. CDR1 is SGHVS, CDR2 FNYEAQ, per germline. Libraries were prepared by immunoSEQ multiplex PCR; TCRdb keeps only in-frame clonotypes and omits some of them. In the table there are about 60,000 clones, almost 85% of which are singletons. This chain joins TRBV7-6 and TRBJ1-6; unclear D gene. The sample taken for sequencing was peripheral blood. This TCR was recovered from a man between 60 and 70 years old with COVID-19, enrolled during active disease. The CDR3 loop reads CASSLGTKEDSPLHF. The CDR3 region has the DNA TGTGCCAGCAGCTTAGGAACAAAAGAGGATTCACCCCTCCACTTT.